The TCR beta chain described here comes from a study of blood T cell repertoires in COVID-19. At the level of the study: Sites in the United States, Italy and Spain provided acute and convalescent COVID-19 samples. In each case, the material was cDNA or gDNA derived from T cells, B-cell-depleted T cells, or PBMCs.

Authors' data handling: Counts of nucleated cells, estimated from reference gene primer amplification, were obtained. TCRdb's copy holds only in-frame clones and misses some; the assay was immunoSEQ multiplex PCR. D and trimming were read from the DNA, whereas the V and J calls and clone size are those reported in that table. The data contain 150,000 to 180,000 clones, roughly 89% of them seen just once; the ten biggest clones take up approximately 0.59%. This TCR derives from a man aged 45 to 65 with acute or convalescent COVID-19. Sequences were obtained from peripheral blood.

The CDR3 protein is CASSQMPAGTGQNQPQHF. DNA for the CDR3: TGTGCCAGCAGCCAAATGCCGGCTGGGACAGGGCAAAATCAGCCCCAGCATTTT. This chain links TRBV7-2 with TRBJ1-5; 9 positions match TRBD1. Per the germline V gene, CDR1 is SGHTA and CDR2 is FQGNSA. The CDR3 runs to 18 residues. With V trimmed by 5 bases and J by 4 bases, 15 bases remained unmatched. The full variable domain, in which reference TRBV7-2 and TRBJ1-5 provide the parts outside the CDR3, is GAGVSQSPSNKVTEKGKDVELRCDPISGHTALYWYRQSLGQGLEFLIYFQGNSAPDKSGLPSDRFSAERTGGSVSTLTIQRTQQEDSAVYLCASSQMPAGTGQNQPQHFGDGTRLSIL.